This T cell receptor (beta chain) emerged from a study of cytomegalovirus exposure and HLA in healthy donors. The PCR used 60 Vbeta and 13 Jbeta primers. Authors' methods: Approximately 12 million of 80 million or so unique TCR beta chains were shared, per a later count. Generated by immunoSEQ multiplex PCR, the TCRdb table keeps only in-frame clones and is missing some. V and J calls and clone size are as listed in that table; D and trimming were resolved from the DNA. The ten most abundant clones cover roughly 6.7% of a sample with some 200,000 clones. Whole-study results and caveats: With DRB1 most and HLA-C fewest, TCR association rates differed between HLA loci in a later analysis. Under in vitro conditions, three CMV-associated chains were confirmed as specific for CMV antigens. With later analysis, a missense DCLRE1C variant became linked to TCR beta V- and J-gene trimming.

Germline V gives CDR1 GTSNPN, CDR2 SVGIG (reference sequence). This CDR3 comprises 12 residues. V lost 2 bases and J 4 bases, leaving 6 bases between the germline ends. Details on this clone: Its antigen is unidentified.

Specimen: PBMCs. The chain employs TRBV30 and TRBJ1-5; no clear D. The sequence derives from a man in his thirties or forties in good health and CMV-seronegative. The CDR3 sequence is CAWSRSNQPQHF. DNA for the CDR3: TGTGCCTGGAGTCGGAGTAATCAGCCCCAGCATTTT.